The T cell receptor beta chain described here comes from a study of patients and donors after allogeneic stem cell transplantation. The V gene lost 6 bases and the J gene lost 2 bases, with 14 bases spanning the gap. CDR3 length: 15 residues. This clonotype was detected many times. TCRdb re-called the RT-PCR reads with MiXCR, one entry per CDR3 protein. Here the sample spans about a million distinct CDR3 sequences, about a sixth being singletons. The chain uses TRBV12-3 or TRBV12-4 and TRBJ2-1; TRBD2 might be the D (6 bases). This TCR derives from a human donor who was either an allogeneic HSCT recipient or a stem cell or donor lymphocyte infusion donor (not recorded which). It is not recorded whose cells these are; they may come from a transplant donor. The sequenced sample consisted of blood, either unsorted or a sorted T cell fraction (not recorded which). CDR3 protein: CASRLRRDPYNEQFF. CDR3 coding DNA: TGTGCCAGCAGACTGAGGAGGGACCCCTACAATGAGCAGTTCTTC.